A selection of T cell receptor beta chains follows, all from one sample in a study of cytomegalovirus exposure and HLA in healthy donors. Repertoires were generated with immunoSEQ multiplex PCR, while TCRdb's copy carries only in-frame clones and drops some. The table includes approximately 97,000 clones, 79% detected once. Specimen: PBMCs. The receptors were gathered from a male donor in good health and CMV-seropositive. Both conserved end residues are part of each CDR3. The order of the fields is D gene, V gene, J gene, clone size, CDR3 length, CDR3 protein, CDR3 DNA. A D gene is named only where the DNA matches it firmly. Rows may omit the clone size; those that give it use once, few, many or a size class.

d_gene: -
v_gene: TRBV2
j_gene: TRBJ2-7
abundance: -
len: 11
CDR3aa: CASSDRTLQYF
CDR3nt: TGTGCCAGCAGTGATAGGACTCTACAGTACTTC

d_gene: -
v_gene: TRBV9
j_gene: TRBJ1-5
abundance: -
len: 14
CDR3aa: CASSRTFSNQPQHF
CDR3nt: TGTGCCAGCAGCCGGACATTTAGCAATCAGCCCCAGCATTTT

d_gene: TRBD2
v_gene: TRBV4-1
j_gene: TRBJ2-7
abundance: few
len: 17
CDR3aa: CVSSQDSVGLAGNEQYF
CDR3nt: TGCGTCAGCAGCCAAGATAGTGTTGGACTAGCGGGGAACGAGCAGTACTTC

d_gene: TRBD2
v_gene: TRBV30
j_gene: TRBJ2-5
abundance: -
len: 14
CDR3aa: CAWSVGGARKTQYF
CDR3nt: TGTGCCTGGAGTGTCGGGGGGGCCCGGAAGACCCAGTACTTC

d_gene: -
v_gene: TRBV25-1
j_gene: TRBJ1-1
abundance: -
len: 13
CDR3aa: CANSAWRDGNAFF
CDR3nt: TGTGCCAACAGTGCCTGGAGAGATGGTAACGCTTTCTTT

d_gene: -
v_gene: TRBV7-9
j_gene: TRBJ2-1
abundance: -
len: 14
CDR3aa: CASSPGASNNEQFF
CDR3nt: TGTGCCAGCAGCCCTGGGGCCAGCAACAATGAGCAGTTCTTC

d_gene: TRBD1
v_gene: TRBV9
j_gene: TRBJ1-2
abundance: -
len: 16
CDR3aa: CASSGGVGQGHYGYTF
CDR3nt: TGTGCCAGCAGCGGGGGTGTGGGACAGGGGCACTATGGCTACACCTTC

d_gene: -
v_gene: TRBV6-5
j_gene: TRBJ1-1
abundance: few
len: 13
CDR3aa: CASSSNRATEAFF
CDR3nt: TGTGCCAGCAGTTCCAACAGGGCCACTGAAGCTTTCTTT

d_gene: -
v_gene: TRBV7-3
j_gene: TRBJ2-5
abundance: -
len: 14
CDR3aa: CASSLSAGGETQYF
CDR3nt: TGTGCCAGCAGCTTATCAGCCGGGGGAGAGACCCAGTACTTC

d_gene: -
v_gene: TRBV28
j_gene: TRBJ1-1
abundance: -
len: 11
CDR3aa: CASSPGTEAFF
CDR3nt: TGTGCCAGCAGTCCCGGGACTGAAGCTTTCTTT

d_gene: TRBD1
v_gene: TRBV11-2
j_gene: TRBJ2-7
abundance: -
len: 14
CDR3aa: CASSFGQGADEQYF
CDR3nt: TGTGCCAGCAGCTTCGGGCAGGGGGCCGACGAGCAGTACTTC

d_gene: -
v_gene: TRBV27
j_gene: TRBJ1-2
abundance: once
len: 15
CDR3aa: CASSFGGLRSYGYTF
CDR3nt: TGTGCCAGCAGTTTTGGAGGTTTAAGAAGCTATGGCTACACCTTC

d_gene: TRBD2
v_gene: TRBV2
j_gene: TRBJ2-3
abundance: -
len: 15
CDR3aa: CASRRGLENSDTQYF
CDR3nt: TGTGCCAGCAGGAGGGGACTAGAAAACTCAGATACGCAGTATTTT

d_gene: TRBD1
v_gene: TRBV30
j_gene: TRBJ1-4
abundance: -
len: 16
CDR3aa: CAWSGNRGSLGEKLFF
CDR3nt: TGTGCCTGGAGTGGAAACAGGGGCAGCCTCGGTGAAAAACTGTTTTTT

d_gene: TRBD1
v_gene: TRBV30
j_gene: TRBJ1-6
abundance: -
len: 13
CDR3aa: CAWTGDRDSPLHF
CDR3nt: TGTGCCTGGACAGGGGACAGGGATTCACCCCTCCACTTT

d_gene: TRBD1
v_gene: TRBV7-2
j_gene: TRBJ1-4
abundance: once
len: 15
CDR3aa: CASSSGQATNEKLFF
CDR3nt: TGTGCCAGCAGCTCCGGACAGGCGACTAATGAAAAACTGTTTTTT

d_gene: TRBD1
v_gene: TRBV5-1
j_gene: TRBJ1-4
abundance: -
len: 16
CDR3aa: CASSPTGGTGYEKLFF
CDR3nt: TGCGCCAGCAGCCCGACAGGGGGCACGGGGTATGAAAAACTGTTTTTT

d_gene: TRBD1
v_gene: TRBV12-5
j_gene: TRBJ2-7
abundance: -
len: 16
CDR3aa: CASGLVRTGSSYEQYF
CDR3nt: TGTGCTAGTGGTTTGGTACGGACAGGGAGTTCCTACGAGCAGTACTTC

d_gene: TRBD1
v_gene: TRBV14
j_gene: TRBJ1-2
abundance: -
len: 15
CDR3aa: CASSLRQGWNYGYTF
CDR3nt: TGTGCCAGCAGCCTTCGACAGGGGTGGAACTATGGCTACACCTTC

d_gene: TRBD1
v_gene: TRBV5-4
j_gene: TRBJ1-1
abundance: -
len: 15
CDR3aa: CASSSGQGRGTEAFF
CDR3nt: TGTGCCAGCAGCTCCGGACAGGGGAGGGGCACTGAAGCTTTCTTT

d_gene: -
v_gene: TRBV19
j_gene: TRBJ1-2
abundance: once
len: 13
CDR3aa: CASSLTGGYGYTF
CDR3nt: TGTGCCAGTAGTCTGACGGGGGGCTATGGCTACACCTTC

d_gene: -
v_gene: TRBV7-8
j_gene: TRBJ2-1
abundance: -
len: 16
CDR3aa: CASSLARLPRANEQFF
CDR3nt: TGTGCCAGCAGCTTAGCGCGTCTACCCCGCGCTAATGAGCAGTTCTTC

d_gene: TRBD1
v_gene: TRBV4-1
j_gene: TRBJ2-2
abundance: -
len: 12
CDR3aa: CASTGGTGELFF
CDR3nt: TGCGCTTCAACAGGGGGCACCGGGGAGCTGTTTTTT

d_gene: -
v_gene: TRBV19
j_gene: TRBJ1-4
abundance: -
len: 16
CDR3aa: CASSLAGTRLNEKLFF
CDR3nt: TGTGCCAGTAGTCTCGCAGGGACTCGTCTCAATGAAAAACTGTTTTTT

d_gene: -
v_gene: TRBV9
j_gene: TRBJ2-5
abundance: -
len: 17
CDR3aa: CASSADGGQDPGETQYF
CDR3nt: TGTGCCAGCAGCGCAGATGGAGGGCAGGACCCAGGGGAGACCCAGTACTTC

d_gene: -
v_gene: TRBV18
j_gene: TRBJ1-1
abundance: -
len: 18
CDR3aa: CASSPAGAGASWDPEAFF
CDR3nt: TGTGCCAGCTCACCAGCCGGGGCAGGGGCTTCCTGGGATCCTGAAGCTTTCTTT

d_gene: -
v_gene: TRBV9
j_gene: TRBJ2-7
abundance: -
len: 15
CDR3aa: CASSPQGRMSYEQYF
CDR3nt: TGTGCCAGCAGCCCTCAGGGGCGAATGTCCTACGAGCAGTACTTC

d_gene: -
v_gene: TRBV7-2
j_gene: TRBJ2-3
abundance: few
len: 14
CDR3aa: CASSLKEGTDTQYF
CDR3nt: TGTGCCAGCAGCCTTAAGGAGGGCACAGATACGCAGTATTTT

d_gene: -
v_gene: TRBV30
j_gene: TRBJ1-1
abundance: -
len: 13
CDR3aa: CAWSVPENTEAFF
CDR3nt: TGTGCCTGGAGTGTACCAGAGAACACTGAAGCTTTCTTT

d_gene: -
v_gene: TRBV30
j_gene: TRBJ1-6
abundance: -
len: 14
CDR3aa: CAWKVRDKAGPLHF
CDR3nt: TGTGCCTGGAAAGTCCGGGACAAGGCTGGGCCCCTCCACTTT

d_gene: -
v_gene: TRBV6-5
j_gene: TRBJ1-1
abundance: -
len: 14
CDR3aa: CASSYRGAAREAFF
CDR3nt: TGTGCCAGCAGTTACAGAGGTGCTGCTCGGGAAGCTTTCTTT

d_gene: -
v_gene: TRBV29-1
j_gene: TRBJ1-2
abundance: -
len: 11
CDR3aa: CSAPTSYGYTF
CDR3nt: TGCAGCGCTCCTACTAGCTATGGCTACACCTTC

d_gene: -
v_gene: TRBV30
j_gene: TRBJ1-1
abundance: few
len: 13
CDR3aa: CAWSVPGNTEAFF
CDR3nt: TGTGCCTGGAGTGTACCGGGGAACACTGAAGCTTTCTTT

d_gene: TRBD2
v_gene: TRBV7-9
j_gene: TRBJ2-1
abundance: -
len: 14
CDR3aa: CASSLARGENEQFF
CDR3nt: TGTGCCAGCAGCTTAGCGCGGGGGGAGAATGAGCAGTTCTTC

d_gene: -
v_gene: TRBV28
j_gene: TRBJ2-7
abundance: -
len: 14
CDR3aa: CASSLLLGPPPQYF
CDR3nt: TGTGCCAGCAGTTTACTTTTGGGGCCTCCGCCTCAGTACTTC

d_gene: TRBD1
v_gene: TRBV27
j_gene: TRBJ2-7
abundance: -
len: 16
CDR3aa: CASSLSIGTGYAEQYF
CDR3nt: TGTGCCAGCAGTTTAAGTATTGGGACAGGTTATGCCGAGCAGTACTTC

d_gene: -
v_gene: TRBV29-1
j_gene: TRBJ1-1
abundance: -
len: 14
CDR3aa: CSVKAEGGSSEAFF
CDR3nt: TGCAGCGTTAAAGCGGAGGGAGGGAGCTCTGAAGCTTTCTTT